A single sample is the source of the 31 T cell receptor beta chains below, sequenced in a study of blood T cells in healthy people across ages. With a J-beta primer mix and a sample-barcoded 5' primer, a second PCR ran about 6 to 11 cycles. TCRdb re-analysed the 5' RACE reads in MiXCR, keeping a single row per CDR3 protein. This sample has around 600,000 distinct CDR3 sequences; more than 45% occur once, and the top ten carry about 22%. The specimen was blood. These receptors all come from a man older than 75 in good health.

This clonotype occurred a few times. This chain joins TRBV5-5 and TRBJ2-7; D is tentatively TRBD1 or TRBD2 (6 bases each). Germline assignment: CDR1 SGHKS and CDR2 YYEKEE (reference sequence). The CDR3 covers 15 residues. The V end was cut by 4 bases, the J end by 3 bases, with 17 bases between. As DNA, the CDR3 is TGTGCCAGCAGCCCCCTGACAGGACTATACTACGAGCAGTACTTC. It is translated as CASSPLTGLYYEQYF. The whole variable domain, remainder taken from reference TRBV5-5 and TRBJ2-7, is DAGVTQSPTHLIKTRGQQVTLRCSPISGHKSVSWYQQVLGQGPQFIFQYYEKEERGRGNFPDRFSARQFPNYSSELNVNALLLGDSALYLCASSPLTGLYYEQYFGPGTRLTVT.

This clonotype was counted only a few times. This chain connects TRBV7-3 to TRBJ2-3, with 8 bases that match TRBD2. The V gene's germline CDR1 is SGHTA and CDR2 FQGTGA. Trimming removed 1 base from V and 9 bases from J; junction bases left unmatched: 21. There are 19 residues in the CDR3. In nucleotides, the CDR3 is TGTGCCAGCAGCTTAATCGGGGCAGGCGGCGGGAGGATGTCAGGAACGCAGTATTTT. It is translated as CASSLIGAGGGRMSGTQYF.

The rearrangement joins TRBV12-3 or TRBV12-4 to TRBJ2-5, with TRBD2 identical over 9 bases. J was trimmed by 3 bases and V by 6 bases; bases with no gene match: 11. The CDR3 is made up of 16 amino acids. The CDR3 reads CASRGLGLAPEETQYF. The CDR3 region has the DNA TGTGCCAGCAGAGGCTTGGGACTAGCCCCCGAAGAGACCCAGTACTTC.

The J gene is TRBJ1-6, the V gene TRBV7-2; TRBD1 matches at 8 bases. Germline CDR1 and CDR2: SGHTA and FQGNSA. With 0 bases clipped from V and 9 bases from J, the junction kept 7 bases outside the gene matches. There are 16 residues in the CDR3. The CDR3 DNA is TGTGCCAGCAGCTTAGCCACTCAGGGGGCTGGTTCACCCCTCCACTTT. Amino acids: CASSLATQGAGSPLHF.

The sample holds a few counts of this clonotype. In DNA, the CDR3 is TGTGCCAGCAGAAAAGCGGGAGGGCCGGTAGATACGCAGTATTTT. This encodes CASRKAGGPVDTQYF. V is TRBV6-2 or TRBV6-3 and J is TRBJ2-3; 10 bases agree with TRBD2. The CDR3 sequence is 15 residues long. V gave up 6 bases and J gave up 5 bases; unmatched junction bases: 8. Germline loops: CDR1 MNHEY, CDR2 SVGEGT.

The gene calls are TRBV7-9 and TRBJ1-4; weak D call: TRBD1 (5 bases). The CDR3 has 13 residues. The germline V and J ends were trimmed by 0 bases and 6 bases, with 5 bases remaining between them. Looked up from germline, CDR1 is SEHNR and CDR2 is FQNEAQ (reference sequence). CDR3 protein: CASSLAGDEKLFF. The CDR3 DNA reads TGTGCCAGCAGCTTAGCGGGGGATGAAAAACTGTTTTTT.

In its sample, this clonotype was seen a few times. The gene calls are TRBV12-3 or TRBV12-4 and TRBJ1-6; 8 bases agree with TRBD1. This CDR3 region has 15 residues. Trimming removed 5 bases from V and 7 bases from J; junction bases left unmatched: 7. The CDR3 DNA reads TGTGCCAGCAGTCTTAATACAGGGGGAAATTCACCCCTCCACTTT. Translation: CASSLNTGGNSPLHF.

V is TRBV20-1 and J is TRBJ1-1; D is ambiguous. The CDR3 is made up of 10 amino acids. Germline V gives CDR1 DFQATT, CDR2 SNEGSKA (reference sequence). V was shortened by 8 bases and J by 8 bases, with 12 bases between the two germline ends. The CDR3 coding sequence is TGCAGTCATTACCGGGCCGAAGCTTTCTTT. It translates to CSHYRAEAFF.

The chain recombines TRBV23-1 with TRBJ2-1; perhaps TRBD1 as D (5 bases). TRBV23-1 is flagged as an ORF with uncertain function. This CDR3 contains 13 residues. V was pared by 4 bases and J by 8 bases, with 12 bases between. The CDR3 DNA sequence: TGCGCCAGCAGTCCACCCAGGGTCGATGAGCAGTTCTTC. Its protein product is CASSPPRVDEQFF.

This chain uses TRBV6-2 or TRBV6-3 with TRBJ2-3, with TRBD2 matching 7 bases. The CDR3 totals 14 residues. J lost 3 bases, V lost 6 bases, and 6 bases had no gene match. Germline lookup yields CDR1 MNHEY and CDR2 SVGEGT. The CDR3 is CASSPLAETDTQYF. CDR3 in DNA: TGTGCCAGCAGCCCCCTAGCGGAGACAGATACGCAGTATTTT.

The table lists this clonotype with a few counts. The chain has TRBV11-1 and TRBJ2-1; no clear D. CDR1 SGHAT and CDR2 FQDESV come from the germline V gene (reference sequence). Trimming stripped 1 base from V and 5 bases from J, with 6 bases between. CDR3 length equals 13 residues. In DNA, the CDR3 is TGTGCCAGCAGCTTAGAGGCCCACAATGAGCAGTTCTTC. Translated: CASSLEAHNEQFF.

This clonotype has a handful of counts. The J gene is TRBJ2-1, the V gene TRBV24-1; no clear D. Trimming removed 4 bases at V and 6 bases at J, with 15 bases between. This CDR3 comprises 15 residues. From germline, CDR1 is KGHDR and CDR2 SFDVKD. The CDR3 protein is CATSEGSRYGNEQFF. The DNA for the CDR3 is TGTGCCACCAGTGAGGGATCCCGTTACGGCAATGAGCAGTTCTTC.

This clonotype was seen a few times. V usage is TRBV3-1 and J usage is TRBJ2-7; possible D gene TRBD2, 5 bases. The CDR3 consists of 12 residues. Germline V gene sequence: CDR1 LGHDT, CDR2 YNNKEL (reference sequence). Trimming took 2 bases from V and 6 from J, leaving 8 bases between them. The CDR3 region is CASSQTAGEQYF. CDR3 nucleotide sequence: TGTGCCAGCAGCCAAACGGCGGGCGAGCAGTACTTC.

The chain is built from TRBV20-1 and TRBJ2-1, with 9 bases identical to TRBD2. With V trimmed by 6 bases and J by 5 bases, 8 bases remained unmatched. Looked up from germline, CDR1 is DFQATT and CDR2 is SNEGSKA (reference sequence). This CDR3 is 14 amino acids long. CDR3 amino acids: CSAHRLADDNEQFF. The CDR3 coding sequence is TGCAGTGCGCACAGACTAGCGGATGACAATGAGCAGTTCTTC.

The chain is built from TRBV20-1 and TRBJ2-1, with D possibly matching TRBD1 (6 bases). The germline V gene encodes CDR1 DFQATT and CDR2 SNEGSKA (reference sequence). V lost 5 bases and J lost 0, with 11 bases in between. CDR3 length: 14 residues. The CDR3 coding sequence is TGCAGTGCTCTGGACAGCGACTCCTACAATGAGCAGTTCTTC. Amino acid sequence: CSALDSDSYNEQFF.

V is TRBV7-2 and J is TRBJ2-2; 11 nucleotides match TRBD2. CDR1 is SGHTA and CDR2 is FQGNSA in the germline V gene. Losses at the gene ends were 5 bases for V and 1 base for J; bases not matched to a gene: 3. The CDR3 is made up of 16 amino acids. CDR3 residues: CASSTGLAVNTGELFF. The CDR3 DNA follows: TGTGCCAGCAGCACGGGACTAGCGGTGAACACCGGGGAGCTGTTTTTT.

This clonotype was seen a handful of times. The chain is built from TRBV4-2 and TRBJ2-3, with 12 bases aligning to TRBD2. This CDR3 contains 15 residues. V was clipped by 2 bases and J by 6 bases; unmatched bases: 3. The germline CDR1 and CDR2 sequences are LGHNA and YNFKEQ. In DNA, the CDR3 is TGTGCCAGCAGCCAAAGACTAGCGGGAGCGGATACGCAGTATTTT. As protein: CASSQRLAGADTQYF.

The chain joins TRBV9 to TRBJ2-3; D is unclear. The CDR3 sequence is 15 residues long. V lost 0 bases to trimming and J lost 8 bases, with 16 bases between them. CDR1 is SGDLS, CDR2 YYNGEE, per germline. The CDR3 region is CASSVGDSSTVTQYF. For the CDR3, the DNA is TGTGCCAGCAGCGTAGGGGATAGTAGTACTGTTACGCAGTATTTT.

The J gene is TRBJ2-5, the V gene TRBV7-2, with D perhaps matching TRBD2 (6 bases). This CDR3 is built from 14 residues. CDR1 is SGHTA and CDR2 is FQGNSA in the germline V gene. Trimming left V 5 bases short and J 11 bases short, with 21 bases between. The CDR3 DNA reads TGTGCCAGCAGCCCGACCCCGGTCGTCCGGGAGCAGTACTTC. Translating it yields CASSPTPVVREQYF. The whole variable domain, filled in from reference TRBV7-2 and TRBJ2-5, reads GAGVSQSPSNKVTEKGKDVELRCDPISGHTALYWYRQSLGQGLEFLIYFQGNSAPDKSGLPSDRFSAERTGGSVSTLTIQRTQQEDSAVYLCASSPTPVVREQYFGPGTRLLVL.

This clonotype occurred a few times. The chain links TRBV27 to TRBJ1-5; possibly TRBD1 for D (6 bases). V lost 8 bases, J lost 0 bases, and 17 bases lay in between. The CDR3 covers 16 residues. Germline V gene sequence: CDR1 MNHEY, CDR2 SMNVEV (reference sequence). CDR3 amino acids: CASSPVGGYSNQPQHF. CDR3 bases: TGTGCCAGCTCCCCCGTAGGGGGTTATAGCAATCAGCCCCAGCATTTT.

This clonotype was observed a single time. The rearrangement links TRBV14 to TRBJ2-7, with D uncertain. TRBJ2-5 matches the DNA end more closely, so the J call is doubtful. Germline CDR1 and CDR2: SGHDN and FVKESK. The CDR3 covers 12 residues. The CDR3 here is CASSIGLETQYF. The CDR3 nucleotides read TGTGCCAGCAGCATAGGGTTGGAGACCCAGTACTTC.

This clonotype was recorded once. The chain is built from TRBV28 and TRBJ2-1; D gene ambiguous. Matching the DNA end better, TRBJ2-7 makes the J call doubtful. Germline V gene data show CDR1 as MDHEN and CDR2 as SYDVKM. This CDR3 contains 15 residues. CDR3 DNA sequence: TGTGCCAGCAATGTCGCACCCAGCTCCTACAATGAGCAGTACTTC. Translation gives CASNVAPSSYNEQYF.

The V call is TRBV7-2, the J call TRBJ2-5; D is ambiguous. There are 12 residues in the CDR3. In germline, CDR1 is SGHTA, CDR2 FQGNSA. With 5 bases removed from V and 5 bases from J, the gap between germline ends came to 9 bases. CDR3 residues: CASSQFWETQYF. The CDR3 DNA is TGTGCCAGCAGCCAGTTTTGGGAGACCCAGTACTTC.

This clonotype was seen ten or more times. The chain is built from TRBV6-5 and TRBJ2-7, with D perhaps TRBD1 (6 bases). The CDR3 contains 11 residues. The V end was cut by 7 bases, the J end by 5 bases, with 9 bases between. Per the germline V gene, CDR1 is MNHEY and CDR2 is SVGAGI. The CDR3 here is CASKQGHEQYF. The CDR3 region has the DNA TGTGCCAGCAAACAGGGCCACGAGCAGTACTTC.

Concerning this clonotype itself: A much larger clone differs by one base, so this may be a read error. The chain links TRBV6-5 to TRBJ1-1; D is unclear. This CDR3 spans 15 amino acids. CDR1 MNHEY and CDR2 SVGAGI come from the germline V gene. This CDR3 is CAGSYSSVVNTEAFF. CDR3 sequence (DNA): TGTGCCGGCAGTTACTCGTCGGTCGTGAACACTGAAGCTTTCTTT.

The V gene is TRBV28, the J gene TRBJ2-7; a weak D match, TRBD1 (5 bases). TRBJ2-5 explains the end of the DNA better; the J call may be wrong. The CDR3 consists of 14 residues. The V gene's germline CDR1 is MDHEN and CDR2 SYDVKM. CDR3 bases: TGTGCCAGCAGTCTAGGGGCGATACCTGGGACCCAGTACTTC. It yields the protein CASSLGAIPGTQYF.

This sequence joins TRBV7-2 and TRBJ2-3; 11 bases are a match to TRBD2. V was clipped by 5 bases and J by 1 base; unmatched bases: 8. This CDR3 has 17 amino acids. The germline gives CDR1 SGHTA, CDR2 FQGNSA. This chain's CDR3 is CASSPQTTSGGTDTQYF. Written as DNA, the CDR3 is TGTGCCAGCAGCCCACAAACGACTAGCGGGGGCACAGATACGCAGTATTTT. The full variable domain, in which reference TRBV7-2 and TRBJ2-3 provide the parts outside the CDR3, is GAGVSQSPSNKVTEKGKDVELRCDPISGHTALYWYRQSLGQGLEFLIYFQGNSAPDKSGLPSDRFSAERTGGSVSTLTIQRTQQEDSAVYLCASSPQTTSGGTDTQYFGPGTRLTVL.

This chain joins TRBV10-3 and TRBJ1-1; possibly TRBD1 for D (6 bases). Trimming cost V 3 bases and J 4 bases, with 12 bases left between them. The CDR3 extends over 14 amino acids. Germline V gene lookup returns CDR1 ENHRY and CDR2 SYGVKD. The CDR3 protein is CAISEGQTTTEAFF. CDR3 sequence (DNA): TGTGCCATCAGTGAAGGACAGACGACCACTGAAGCTTTCTTT.

This clonotype was observed a few times. The chain employs TRBV29-1 and TRBJ2-5; D remains unclear. V lost 7 bases, J lost 1 base, and 13 bases lay in between. The V gene's germline CDR1 is SQVTM and CDR2 ANQGSEA. This CDR3 comprises 13 residues. CDR3 DNA sequence: TGCAGCGCCCCAGGCGTGGGCCAAGAGACCCAGTACTTC. It is translated as CSAPGVGQETQYF.

V gene TRBV7-8 combines with J gene TRBJ1-2; no clear D gene. V was trimmed by 1 base and J by 4 bases, leaving 10 bases between them. Germline-derived CDR1 and CDR2 are SGHVS and FQNEAQ. The CDR3 spans 14 residues. CDR3 DNA: TGTGCCAGCAGCTTAGGTGTGAACATCTATGGCTACACCTTC. Its translation is CASSLGVNIYGYTF.

The rearrangement uses TRBV14 and TRBJ2-7, with D unclear. The V gene lost 8 bases and the J gene lost 2 bases, with 16 bases spanning the gap. Germline V gene sequence: CDR1 SGHDN, CDR2 FVKESK. This CDR3 has 14 residues. The CDR3 is CASRLTPPTYEQYF. In DNA form, the CDR3 reads TGTGCCAGCCGACTTACCCCACCGACCTACGAGCAGTACTTC.